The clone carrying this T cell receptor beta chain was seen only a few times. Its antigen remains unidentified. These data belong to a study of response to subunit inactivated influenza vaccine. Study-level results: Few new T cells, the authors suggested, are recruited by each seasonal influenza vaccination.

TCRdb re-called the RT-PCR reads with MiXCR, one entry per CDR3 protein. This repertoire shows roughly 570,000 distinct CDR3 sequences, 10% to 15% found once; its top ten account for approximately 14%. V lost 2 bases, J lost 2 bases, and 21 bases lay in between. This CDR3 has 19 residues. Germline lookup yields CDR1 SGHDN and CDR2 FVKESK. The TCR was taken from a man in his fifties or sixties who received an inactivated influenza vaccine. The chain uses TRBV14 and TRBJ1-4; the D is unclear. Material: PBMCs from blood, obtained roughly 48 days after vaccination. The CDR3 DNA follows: TGTGCCAGCAGCCAACATGTTGGGGAGTGGCGGACCACTAATGAAAAACTGTTTTTT. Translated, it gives CASSQHVGEWRTTNEKLFF.